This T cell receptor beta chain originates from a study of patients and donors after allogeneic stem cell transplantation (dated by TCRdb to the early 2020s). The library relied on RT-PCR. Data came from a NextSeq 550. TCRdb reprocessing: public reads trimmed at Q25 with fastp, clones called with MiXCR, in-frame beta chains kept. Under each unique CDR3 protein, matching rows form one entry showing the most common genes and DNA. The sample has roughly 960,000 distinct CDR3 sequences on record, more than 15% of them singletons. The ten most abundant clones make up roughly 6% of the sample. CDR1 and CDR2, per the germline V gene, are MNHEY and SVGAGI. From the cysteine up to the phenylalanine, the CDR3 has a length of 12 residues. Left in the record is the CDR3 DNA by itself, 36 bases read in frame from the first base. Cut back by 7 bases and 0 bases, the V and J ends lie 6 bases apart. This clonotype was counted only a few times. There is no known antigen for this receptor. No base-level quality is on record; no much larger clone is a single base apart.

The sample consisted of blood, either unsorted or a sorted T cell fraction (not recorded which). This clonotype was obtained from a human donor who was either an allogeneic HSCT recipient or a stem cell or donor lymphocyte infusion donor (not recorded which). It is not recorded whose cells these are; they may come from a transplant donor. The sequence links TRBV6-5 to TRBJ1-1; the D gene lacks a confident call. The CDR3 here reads CASMGMNTEAFF. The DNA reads TGTGCCAGCATGGGGATGAACACTGAAGCTTTCTTT.